This record concerns one T cell receptor beta chain sequence. What it binds is not known. CDR3 size: 14 residues. From germline, CDR1 is LGHNA and CDR2 YSLEER. Trimming shortened V by 4 bases and J by 6 bases, and 12 bases separated the two germline ends. The entry originates in a study of T cell responses to AZD1222 COVID-19 vaccine. Whole-study findings and limits: The study found Spike-specific TCR breadth and depth rose after two AZD1222 doses. The study identified only five to seven AZD1222 recipients as seropositive at baseline.

Repertoires were generated with immunoSEQ multiplex PCR, while TCRdb's copy carries only in-frame clones and drops some. In the table there are about 140,000 clones, just over 85% of which are singletons. Sequencing was performed on peripheral blood, taken on day 0 of AZD1222 vaccination. The chain uses TRBV4-3 and TRBJ1-4; D uncertain. The sequence was obtained from an adult in good health. This CDR3 is CASSPSGFYEKLFF. The CDR3 DNA reads as TGCGCCAGCAGCCCCAGCGGATTTTATGAAAAACTGTTTTTT.